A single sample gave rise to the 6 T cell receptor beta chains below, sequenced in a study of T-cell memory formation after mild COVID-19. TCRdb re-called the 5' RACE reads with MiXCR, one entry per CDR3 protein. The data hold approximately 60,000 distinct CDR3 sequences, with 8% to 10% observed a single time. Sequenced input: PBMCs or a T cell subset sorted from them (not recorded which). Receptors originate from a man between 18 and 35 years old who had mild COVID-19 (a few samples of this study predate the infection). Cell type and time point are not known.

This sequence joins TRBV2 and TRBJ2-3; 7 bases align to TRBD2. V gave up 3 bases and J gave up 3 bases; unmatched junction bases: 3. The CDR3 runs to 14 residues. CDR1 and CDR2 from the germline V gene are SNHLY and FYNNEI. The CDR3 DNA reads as TGTGCCAGCAGTGAGGGCGGGAGAACAGATACGCAGTATTTT. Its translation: CASSEGGRTDTQYF.

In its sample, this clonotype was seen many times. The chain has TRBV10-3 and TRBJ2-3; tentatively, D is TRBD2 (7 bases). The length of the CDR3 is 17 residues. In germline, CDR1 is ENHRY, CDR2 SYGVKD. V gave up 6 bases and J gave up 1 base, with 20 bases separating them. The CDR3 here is CAISDGGGTPGTDTQYF. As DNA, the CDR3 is TGTGCCATCAGCGACGGCGGGGGCACCCCTGGCACAGATACGCAGTATTTT.

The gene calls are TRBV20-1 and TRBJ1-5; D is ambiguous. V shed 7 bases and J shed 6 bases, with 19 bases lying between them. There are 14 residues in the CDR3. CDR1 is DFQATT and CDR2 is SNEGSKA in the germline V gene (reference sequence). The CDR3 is CSVRRSGGSQPQHF. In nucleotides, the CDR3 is TGCAGTGTAAGGCGATCAGGAGGCAGTCAGCCCCAGCATTTT.

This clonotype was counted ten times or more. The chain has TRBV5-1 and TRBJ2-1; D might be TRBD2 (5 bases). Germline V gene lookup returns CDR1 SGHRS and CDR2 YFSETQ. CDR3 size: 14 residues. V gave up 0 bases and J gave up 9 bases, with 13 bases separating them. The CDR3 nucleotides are TGCGCCAGCAGCTTGGGTCCTTTCGCGGGTGAGCAGTTCTTC. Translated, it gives CASSLGPFAGEQFF.

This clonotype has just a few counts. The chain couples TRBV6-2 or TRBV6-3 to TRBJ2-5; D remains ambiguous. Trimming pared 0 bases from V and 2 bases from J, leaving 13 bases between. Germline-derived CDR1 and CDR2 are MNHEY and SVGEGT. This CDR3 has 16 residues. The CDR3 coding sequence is TGTGCCAGCAGTTACTCGAGATCACGGTCACAAGAGACCCAGTACTTC. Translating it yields CASSYSRSRSQETQYF.

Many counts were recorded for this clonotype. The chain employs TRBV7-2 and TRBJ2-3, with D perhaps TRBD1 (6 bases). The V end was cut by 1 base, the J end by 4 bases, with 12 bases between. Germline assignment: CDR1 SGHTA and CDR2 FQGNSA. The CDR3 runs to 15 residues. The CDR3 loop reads CASSLDGQSPDTQYF. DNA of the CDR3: TGTGCCAGCAGCTTAGACGGACAGTCCCCAGATACGCAGTATTTT.